This T cell receptor beta chain was profiled in a study of human thymus T cells (dated by TCRdb to 2020 to 2022). Regarding the research as a whole: The study used about 8 infant thymus samples plus four related peripheral blood samples to characterize TCR alpha and beta repertoires. The cohort included several male and a couple of female infants, with donor ages spanning 7 to 244 days.

Cut back by 4 bases and 4 bases, the V and J ends lie 15 bases apart. Reading from cysteine to phenylalanine, the CDR3 counts 15 amino acids. The entry retains the CDR3 DNA only, 45 bases that are in frame from base 1. The germline V gene provides CDR1 SGHDN and CDR2 FVKESK. Beyond this particular receptor, the publication reports: On average, thymus samples gave roughly 800,000 unique TCRB clonotypes, whereas blood samples gave 75,000 to 85,000. The related research reported highly overlapping thymic TCR repertoires among unrelated individuals. Both the thymic and the peripheral blood repertoires appeared to show biased V and J gene segment usage.

In regard to this clone: Its antigen target is currently unknown. No much larger clone exists at a distance of one base, and base qualities are not known.

The immunoSEQ multiplex PCR assay was used to amplify the TCRB and TCRAD loci from a standardized quantity of quality-controlled genomic DNA. The amplicons spanned the V(D)J region and were long enough to cover the CDR3 and allow V and J genes to be identified. Amplicon sequencing was performed on an Illumina platform through the commercial immunoSEQ service. The paper's processing steps were these. Primer bias and sequencing errors were corrected using previously described methods, and TCRAD and TCRB definitions followed the IMGT database. immunoSEQ Analyzer 3.0 and VDJTools were used for repertoire analysis, which covered basic statistics, V/J segment usage, diversity estimates, rarefaction and pairwise overlap. Diversity was estimated with Chao1, ChaoE, Efron-Thisted, Shannon and inverse Simpson indices, and also on datasets down-sampled to the smallest sample. Repertoire overlap used strict matching of CDR3 nucleotide sequence, V gene and J gene, with Jaccard-based multidimensional scaling clustering. TCRdb provides this immuneACCESS table in a form limited to in-frame rearrangements. Some clones are lacking; in checked studies, under half of them reflect an unresolved V gene, and why the rest are absent is not known. The DNA was the basis for D and trimming; V, J and clone size are from that table. This sample gives some 130,000 clones in total; approximately 96% of them show up just once. The ten top clones hold around 0.025% of the sample.

Thymus tissue was collected as surgical resects that were removed during corrective cardiac surgery. Immunologically healthy infants undergoing open corrective cardiac surgery for congenital heart defects in Finland were used as donors. Thymocytes were mechanically released from the tissue and were stored as pellets of about 8.5-31 million cells at -70 degrees C. A QIAsymphony instrument was used to extract genomic DNA from the frozen cell pellets. Material for sequencing was thymus tissue. The origin of this receptor is a boy in the first two years of life with a congenital heart defect but otherwise immunologically healthy. The sequence is built from TRBV14 and TRBJ2-3, with the D gene call left open. The DNA is as follows: TGTGCCAGCAGCCCTCACCCCCCTTCCGCAGATACGCAGTATTTT. Translation gives CASSPHPPSADTQYF.